Below, 23 T cell receptor beta chains from the same sample are listed, as sequenced in a study of T cells in Graves' hyperthyroidism and ophthalmopathy. Amplified TCR beta CDR3 regions came from RNA transcripts. Initially, a first-round RT-PCR of the TCR CDR3 employed the HTBI primer set. TCRdb reprocessed the multiplex PCR reads via MiXCR and lists one record per CDR3 protein. The sample lists 250,000 or so distinct CDR3 sequences, 16% seen once, with around 30% in the top ten. Material for sequencing was blood. The receptor set was obtained from a woman in her late teens or twenties with Graves' ophthalmopathy.

This clonotype was detected many times. V gene TRBV6-1 combines with J gene TRBJ2-4; D might be TRBD1 (7 bases). Germline values: CDR1 MNHNS, CDR2 SASEGT. Trimming took 5 bases from V and 9 from J, leaving 11 bases between them. The CDR3 covers 12 residues. The CDR3 region is CASSYQGGIQYF. The CDR3 bases are TGTGCCAGCAGTTATCAGGGGGGCATTCAGTACTTC.

This clonotype was seen at least ten times. The chain is built from TRBV7-6 and TRBJ2-1; TRBD2 agrees at 12 bases. V gave up 5 bases and J gave up 9 bases; unmatched junction bases: 5. The CDR3 sequence is 14 residues long. Per germline, CDR1 SGHVS and CDR2 FNYEAQ. CDR3 protein: CASSLRTSGVEQFF. CDR3 DNA sequence: TGTGCCAGCAGCCTTCGGACTAGCGGGGTTGAGCAGTTCTTC.

This clonotype has at least ten counts. The gene calls are TRBV19 and TRBJ1-2; D unresolved. Trimming took 8 bases from V and 5 from J, leaving 18 bases between them. The length of the CDR3 is 14 residues. Germline values: CDR1 LNHDA, CDR2 SQIVND (reference sequence). CDR3 in amino acids: CASWAPINFYGYTF. Here the CDR3 DNA reads TGTGCCAGTTGGGCGCCAATCAATTTTTATGGCTACACCTTC. Variable domain in full (rest from reference TRBV19 and TRBJ1-2): DGGITQSPKYLFRKEGQNVTLSCEQNLNHDAMYWYRQDPGQGLRLIYYSQIVNDFQKGDIAEGYSVSREKKESFPLTVTSAQKNPTAFYLCASWAPINFYGYTFGSGTRLTVV.

This clonotype appeared many times. The junction differs from germline at one of its ends, possibly a read error. The chain has TRBV5-1 and TRBJ2-7; 8 positions match TRBD1. There are 14 residues in the CDR3. Per germline, CDR1 SGHRS and CDR2 YFSETQ. As DNA, the CDR3 is TGCGCCAGCAACTTGGGACAGGTTGGAGGGGAGCAGTACTTC. Translated, it gives CASNLGQVGGEQYF.

This clonotype showed up many times. The gene calls are TRBV5-1 and TRBJ2-2; D could derive from TRBD1 or TRBD2 (6 bases each). Germline CDR1 and CDR2: SGHRS and YFSETQ. The CDR3 length is 17 residues. Trimming removed 7 bases from V and 4 bases from J, with 23 bases in between. CDR3 DNA sequence: TGCGCCAGCGCGGGGAGATCTGGGGGCGAAGGCACCGGGGAGCTGTTTTTT. Translating gives CASAGRSGGEGTGELFF. Looking up the rest from reference TRBV5-1 and TRBJ2-2 gives the full variable domain: KAGVTQTPRYLIKTRGQQVTLSCSPISGHRSVSWYQQTPGQGLQFLFEYFSETQRNKGNFPGRFSGRQFSNSRSEMNVSTLELGDSALYLCASAGRSGGEGTGELFFGEGSRLTVL.

The table lists this clonotype with many counts. The chain carries TRBV5-6 and TRBJ1-1, with D perhaps matching TRBD1 (6 bases). Germline V gene data show CDR1 as SGHDT and CDR2 as YYEEEE. The CDR3 is 14 residues long. V was trimmed by 2 bases and J by 1 base, leaving 9 bases between them. The DNA of the CDR3 is TGTGCCAGCAGCTTTTACAGGGAGAACACTGAAGCTTTCTTT. Its protein product is CASSFYRENTEAFF.

At least ten counts were recorded for this clonotype. The gene calls are TRBV18 and TRBJ1-1; D is uncertain. V lost 6 bases and J 1 base, leaving 6 bases between the germline ends. Germline lookup yields CDR1 KGHSH and CDR2 LQKENI. The CDR3 length is 12 residues. The CDR3 DNA reads as TGTGCCAGCTCGCGAACGAACACTGAAGCTTTCTTT. Protein product: CASSRTNTEAFF.

This clonotype has a count of ten or more. This rearrangement joins TRBV12-3 or TRBV12-4 to TRBJ1-5; tentative D call: TRBD1 (5 bases). The length of the CDR3 is 16 residues. The V gene lost 3 bases and the J gene lost 1 base, with 13 bases spanning the gap. The CDR3 region is CASSFGSGLSNQPQHF. The CDR3 bases are TGTGCCAGCAGTTTTGGGTCAGGGTTGAGCAATCAGCCCCAGCATTTT.

This sequence joins TRBV25-1 and TRBJ1-6; the D gene is possibly TRBD1 (6 bases). V lost 2 bases and J 9 bases, leaving 11 bases between the germline ends. The V gene's germline CDR1 is MGHDK and CDR2 SYGVNS. The CDR3 length is 14 residues. CDR3 nucleotide sequence: TGTGCCAGCAGTGAAAGCAGGGGAGGTTCACCCCTCCACTTT. This gives the protein CASSESRGGSPLHF.

At least ten counts were recorded for this clonotype. V and J are TRBV28 and TRBJ1-1; D unresolved. CDR3 length: 13 amino acids. Germline V gene lookup returns CDR1 MDHEN and CDR2 SYDVKM. Trimming took off 5 bases at V and 11 bases at J, with 18 bases between the two ends. The CDR3, as DNA: TGTGCCAGCAGTCCTGGACGAGGGTTTGAGGCTTTCTTT. Translated, it gives CASSPGRGFEAFF.

This clonotype was observed at least ten times. The chain combines TRBV4-1 with TRBJ1-5; D uncertain. This CDR3 is built from 14 residues. The germline V and J ends were trimmed by 0 bases and 5 bases, with 8 bases remaining between them. Looked up from germline, CDR1 is MGHRA and CDR2 is YSYEKL. CDR3 DNA: TGCGCCAGCAGCCAAGATCCAGACGATCAGCCCCAGCATTTT. It specifies CASSQDPDDQPQHF.

This clonotype has ten or more counts. This sequence joins TRBV6-1 and TRBJ2-1; D is possibly TRBD1 (6 bases). The V gene's germline CDR1 is MNHNS and CDR2 SASEGT. This CDR3 contains 16 residues. V was trimmed by 5 bases and J by 5 bases, leaving 19 bases between them. The CDR3 loop reads CASSPKSRTEHNEQFF. CDR3 sequence (DNA): TGTGCCAGCAGTCCCAAATCTCGGACAGAACACAATGAGCAGTTCTTC.

The V call is TRBV7-8, the J call TRBJ1-4, with 7 bases fitting TRBD1. J was trimmed by 2 bases and V by 2 bases; bases with no gene match: 5. CDR1 and CDR2 (germline): SGHVS, FQNEAQ. The CDR3 loop spans 16 amino acids. CDR3 loop: CASSLRGDSTNEKLFF. The CDR3 DNA is TGTGCCAGCAGCTTAAGGGGGGACAGTACTAATGAAAAACTGTTTTTT. Filled out from reference TRBV7-8 and TRBJ1-4, the complete variable domain reads GAGVSQSPRYKVAKRGQDVALRCDPISGHVSLFWYQQALGQGPEFLTYFQNEAQLDKSGLPSDRFFAERPEGSVSTLKIQRTQQEDSAVYLCASSLRGDSTNEKLFFGSGTQLSVL.

There are many counts of this clonotype. The gene calls are TRBV5-1 and TRBJ2-5; the D gene is possibly TRBD1 (6 bases). The CDR3 has 15 residues. Germline CDR1 and CDR2: SGHRS and YFSETQ. Trimming stripped 2 bases from V and 2 bases from J, with 13 bases between. The CDR3 region has the DNA TGCGCCAGCAGCTTCACGCCCGGACAGCAAGAGACCCAGTACTTC. It codes for CASSFTPGQQETQYF.

This clonotype was recorded many times. The V and J genes are TRBV5-6 and TRBJ2-4; 11 nucleotides agree with TRBD2. Trimming cost V 0 bases and J 7 bases; bases outside gene matches: 6. This CDR3 region has 16 residues. CDR1 SGHDT and CDR2 YYEEEE come from the germline V gene. This CDR3 reads CASSLVTSGSLNIQYF. CDR3 bases: TGTGCCAGCAGCTTGGTAACTAGCGGGAGCTTGAACATTCAGTACTTC.

This chain joins TRBV7-2 and TRBJ1-2; 10 bases are shared with TRBD1. The CDR3 sequence is 16 residues long. V was clipped by 1 base and J by 3 bases; unmatched bases: 5. Germline V lookup: CDR1 SGHTA, CDR2 FQGNSA. The CDR3 here is CASSLVGTGAYYGYTF. The CDR3 DNA is TGTGCCAGCAGCTTAGTTGGGACAGGGGCATACTATGGCTACACCTTC.

Concerning this clonotype: A read error is possible here, since a much larger clone lies one base away. The chain uses TRBV6-1 and TRBJ2-7; 7 bases align to TRBD2. V was pared by 2 bases and J by 7 bases, with 14 bases of the junction left unmatched. CDR3 length: 16 amino acids. Germline V gives CDR1 MNHNS, CDR2 SASEGT. The CDR3 DNA is TGTGCCAGCAGTGAACTGCGGGTTTTGGGGGGGGATGAGCAGTACTTC. Translating it yields CASSELRVLGGDEQYF.

This chain links TRBV3-1 with TRBJ1-2; D gene uncertain. V was shortened by 1 base and J by 4 bases, with 7 bases between the two germline ends. Germline CDR1 is LGHDT and CDR2 is YNNKEL (reference sequence). The CDR3 covers 13 residues. The CDR3 bases are TGTGCCAGCAGCCAAGGGATCTTCTATGGCTACACCTTC. Its translation: CASSQGIFYGYTF.

In this sample, this clonotype turned up many times. V and J are TRBV24-1 and TRBJ1-2, with TRBD1 matching 7 bases. CDR3 length: 13 amino acids. With V trimmed by 5 bases and J by 4 bases, 3 bases remained unmatched. Germline V lookup: CDR1 KGHDR, CDR2 SFDVKD. CDR3 protein: CATSGQGPYGYTF. The DNA of the CDR3 is TGTGCCACCAGTGGACAGGGCCCCTATGGCTACACCTTC.

There are many counts of this clonotype. A junction end diverges from the germline sequence, so it may reflect a read error. V and J are TRBV7-9 and TRBJ1-2; tentatively, D is TRBD1 (5 bases). This CDR3 has 13 amino acids. The V gene's germline CDR1 is SEHNR and CDR2 FQNEAQ (reference sequence). The CDR3 DNA follows: TGTGTCAGCAGCTTATCCGGGACCTATGGCTACACCTTC. Protein sequence: CVSSLSGTYGYTF.

The sample holds one count of this clonotype. Germline and junction disagree at one end, which may indicate a read error. This CDR3 is CASSAYRDYGNTMYF. The CDR3 region has the DNA TGTGCCAGCAGCGCTTACAGGGATTATGGAAACACCATGTATTTT. This chain joins TRBV7-3 and TRBJ1-3; D perhaps matches TRBD1 (6 bases). Germline CDR1 SGHTA, CDR2 FQGTGA. The CDR3 is made up of 15 amino acids.

This clonotype was counted many times. This chain links TRBV12-3 or TRBV12-4 with TRBJ2-2, with 9 nucleotides matching TRBD1. The CDR3 extends over 15 amino acids. Trimming at V came to 6 bases and at J to 6 bases, leaving 8 bases not matched to a gene. CDR3 bases: TGTGCCAGCAGCGCGACAGGGGGGTTCTCCGGGGAGCTGTTTTTT. This codes for CASSATGGFSGELFF.

This clonotype was seen repeatedly, ten times or more. The V call is TRBV20-1, the J call TRBJ2-7, with 10 positions matching TRBD2. The CDR3 is 15 residues long. J lost 4 bases, V lost 0 bases, and 6 bases had no gene match. CDR1 DFQATT and CDR2 SNEGSKA come from the germline V gene (reference sequence). DNA of the CDR3: TGCAGTGCTAGAGATGGAGCGGGGGGGCGGTACGAGCAGTACTTC. Translated: CSARDGAGGRYEQYF.